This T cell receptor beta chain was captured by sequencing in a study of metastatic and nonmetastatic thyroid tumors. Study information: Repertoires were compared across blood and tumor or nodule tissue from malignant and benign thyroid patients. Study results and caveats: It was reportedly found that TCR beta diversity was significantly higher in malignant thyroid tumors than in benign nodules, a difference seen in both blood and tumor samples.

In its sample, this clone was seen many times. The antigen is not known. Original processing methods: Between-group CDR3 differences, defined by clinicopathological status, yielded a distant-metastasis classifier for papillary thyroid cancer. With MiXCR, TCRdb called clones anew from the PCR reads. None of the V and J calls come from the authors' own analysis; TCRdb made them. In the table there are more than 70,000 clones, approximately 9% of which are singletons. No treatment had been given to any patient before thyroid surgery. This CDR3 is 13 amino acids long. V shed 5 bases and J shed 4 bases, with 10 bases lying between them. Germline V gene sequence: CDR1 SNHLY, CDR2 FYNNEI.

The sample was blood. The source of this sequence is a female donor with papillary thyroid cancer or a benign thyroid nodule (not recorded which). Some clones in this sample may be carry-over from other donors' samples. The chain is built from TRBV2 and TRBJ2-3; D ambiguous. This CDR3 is CASSLVSADTQYF. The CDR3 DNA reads TGTGCCAGCAGTCTAGTTTCAGCAGATACGCAGTATTTT.